This T cell receptor (delta chain) is from a study of gamma-delta T cells after stem cell transplantation. Per germline, CDR1 GEAIGNYY and CDR2 EKD. The CDR3 is 13 amino acids. Trimming at V came to 4 bases and at J to 13 bases, leaving 8 bases not matched to a gene. TCRdb re-processed the RT-PCR reads via CATT. The sample shows fewer than 12,000 delta-chain clones, over 1% of them seen only once. Concerning this clone itself: The amino acid sequence in TCRdb belongs to a much larger clone and departs from this DNA's translation at residue 11, likely a sequencing read error; the sequence shown is translated from the DNA.

The chain employs TRDV2 and TRDJ1; 13 nucleotides line up with TRDD3. Sequences were obtained from gamma-delta T cells. This clonotype was obtained from a human donor. It is not recorded whose cells these are; they may come from a transplant donor. The CDR3 spells CACDPVLGDTSIF. DNA of the CDR3: TGTGCCTGTGATCCCGTACTGGGGGATACGTCCATCTTT.